Each of the 18 T cell receptor beta chains below was sequenced from the same sample in a study of cytomegalovirus exposure and HLA in healthy donors. The method was immunoSEQ multiplex PCR; TCRdb's version includes in-frame clones alone and lacks a portion of them. The repertoire holds about 200,000 clones, with over 80% as singletons. The sample consisted of PBMCs. The source of these receptors is a woman under 30 in good health and CMV-seronegative.

The J gene is TRBJ2-6, the V gene TRBV30; D uncertain. There are 16 residues in the CDR3. The germline gives CDR1 GTSNPN, CDR2 SVGIG (reference sequence). V was cut by 0 bases and J by 2 bases, with 11 bases left in between. The CDR3 region has the DNA TGTGCCTGGAGTGTAGGTCCAGGAACTGGGGCCAACGTCCTGACTTTC. The encoded protein is CAWSVGPGTGANVLTF.

The rearrangement uses TRBV6-1 and TRBJ2-5; TRBD2 aligns across 8 bases. The CDR3 spans 12 residues. Looked up from germline, CDR1 is MNHNS and CDR2 is SASEGT. With V trimmed by 8 bases and J by 10 bases, 9 bases remained unmatched. The CDR3 DNA follows: TGTGCCAGCGATCCGGGACTAGGAAGCCAGTACTTC. Its protein is CASDPGLGSQYF.

This clone has a count of ten or more. V and J are TRBV30 and TRBJ2-1, with TRBD2 as a possible D gene (5 bases). The germline gives CDR1 GTSNPN, CDR2 SVGIG (reference sequence). Trimming pared 5 bases from V and 3 bases from J, leaving 11 bases between. This CDR3 comprises 13 residues. The CDR3 coding sequence is TGTGCCTGGTCCCGCGGGCACTACAATGAGCAGTTCTTC. This encodes CAWSRGHYNEQFF.

The chain joins TRBV15 to TRBJ1-5; D is uncertain. The V gene lost 1 base and the J gene lost 1 base, with 2 bases spanning the gap. Per the germline V gene, CDR1 is LNHNV and CDR2 is YYDKDF (reference sequence). The CDR3 length is 13 residues. DNA for the CDR3: TGTGCCACCAGCAGAGCCAGCAATCAGCCCCAGCATTTT. It specifies CATSRASNQPQHF. Full variable domain (rest looked up from reference TRBV15 and TRBJ1-5): DAMVIQNPRYQVTQFGKPVTLSCSQTLNHNVMYWYQQKSSQAPKLLFHYYDKDFNNEADTPDNFQSRRPNTSFCFLDIRSPGLGDTAMYLCATSRASNQPQHFGDGTRLSIL.

The gene calls are TRBV5-1 and TRBJ1-5; D call uncertain. CDR1 is SGHRS and CDR2 is YFSETQ in the germline V gene. The CDR3 is 14 residues long. Trimming pared 0 bases from V and 4 bases from J, leaving 8 bases between. The CDR3 DNA follows: TGCGCCAGCAGCTTGGAGGGTGGAAATCAGCCCCAGCATTTT. It specifies CASSLEGGNQPQHF.

The V call is TRBV5-1, the J call TRBJ2-5, with a tentative D call TRBD2 (6 bases). Deletions cut 1 base from V and 5 bases from J, with 18 bases between. The CDR3 extends over 16 amino acids. Germline CDR1 is SGHRS and CDR2 is YFSETQ. The CDR3 coding sequence is TGCGCCAGCAGCTTGTCGGGCGGGGCTGCATGGGAGACCCAGTACTTC. Its protein is CASSLSGGAAWETQYF.

The chain employs TRBV15 and TRBJ2-1, with D unresolved. Germline loops: CDR1 LNHNV, CDR2 YYDKDF (reference sequence). The CDR3 has 13 amino acids. The V and J ends lost 0 bases and 10 bases respectively, with 10 bases between them. The CDR3 DNA reads as TGTGCCACCAGCAGAGAGGGCCGTGGGGAGCAGTTCTTC. Its translation is CATSREGRGEQFF.

The chain combines TRBV4-1 with TRBJ1-2; D may be TRBD1 (5 bases). This CDR3 has 15 residues. Trimming took off 1 base at V and 3 bases at J, with 12 bases between the two ends. Germline V gene lookup returns CDR1 MGHRA and CDR2 YSYEKL. The CDR3 spells CASSQAAGQDYGYTF. For the CDR3, the DNA is TGCGCCAGCAGCCAAGCGGCAGGGCAAGACTATGGCTACACCTTC.

As concerns this clone: In the same sample, other DNA sequences code for this CDR3. This rearrangement joins TRBV2 to TRBJ2-2; unclear D gene. CDR1 is SNHLY, CDR2 FYNNEI, per germline. Trimming stripped 3 bases from V and 1 base from J, with 9 bases between. This CDR3 comprises 15 residues. The CDR3 bases are TGTGCCAGCAGTGAGGCCGGGCTGAACACCGGGGAGCTGTTTTTT. Translation: CASSEAGLNTGELFF.

The CDR3: CASSHRGQPQHF. CDR3 sequence (DNA): TGTGCCAGCAGTCACAGGGGACAGCCCCAGCATTTT. This chain joins TRBV27 and TRBJ1-5; 7 nucleotides agree with TRBD1. The CDR3 runs to 12 residues. With V trimmed by 5 bases and J by 7 bases, 2 bases remained unmatched. Germline V gene sequence: CDR1 MNHEY, CDR2 SMNVEV (reference sequence).

The table lists this clone with a few counts. The genes are TRBV11-3 and TRBJ2-7, with D unresolved. CDR1 SGHNT and CDR2 YENEEA come from the germline V gene. Trimming left V 6 bases short and J 6 bases short, with 21 bases between. The CDR3 consists of 15 residues. The CDR3 region is CASRGPTKRPGEQYF. Here the CDR3 DNA reads TGTGCCAGCAGAGGACCAACCAAACGTCCCGGCGAGCAGTACTTC.

The sample holds a few counts of this clone. V is TRBV11-2 and J is TRBJ1-4, with a weak D call TRBD1 (5 bases). The CDR3 length is 15 residues. CDR1 and CDR2 (germline): SGHAT, FQNNGV. Trimming pared 2 bases from V and 8 bases from J, leaving 15 bases between. Here the CDR3 DNA reads TGTGCCAGCAGCTTATTTCTCCAGGGAGACGAAAAACTGTTTTTT. Its protein product is CASSLFLQGDEKLFF. The full variable domain, completed using reference TRBV11-2 and TRBJ1-4, is EAGVAQSPRYKIIEKRQSVAFWCNPISGHATLYWYQQILGQGPKLLIQFQNNGVVDDSQLPKDRFSAERLKGVDSTLKIQPAKLEDSAVYLCASSLFLQGDEKLFFGSGTQLSVL.

The V call is TRBV4-1, the J call TRBJ1-1, with 7 bases matching TRBD1. This CDR3 comprises 15 residues. Germline values: CDR1 MGHRA, CDR2 YSYEKL. The V and J ends lost 0 bases and 1 base, in that order; junction bases with no gene match: 2. The CDR3 protein is CASSQDEGANTEAFF. The CDR3 DNA follows: TGCGCCAGCAGCCAAGATGAGGGGGCGAACACTGAAGCTTTCTTT.

The CDR3 loop reads CASSLRWQGGTGELFF. CDR3 in DNA: TGTGCCAGCAGTTTAAGATGGCAGGGTGGGACCGGGGAGCTGTTTTTT. The chain carries TRBV27 and TRBJ2-2; maybe TRBD1 (5 bases). V was clipped by 2 bases and J by 5 bases, with 15 bases between them. This CDR3 is built from 16 residues. CDR1 and CDR2 from the germline V gene are MNHEY and SMNVEV (reference sequence).

This chain links TRBV2 with TRBJ2-5; TRBD1 or TRBD2 may be the D gene (5 bases each). CDR3 size: 15 residues. CDR1 and CDR2 (germline): SNHLY, FYNNEI. V dropped 6 bases and J dropped 4 bases, with 18 bases sitting between them. The CDR3, as DNA: TGTGCCAGCAGGCGCTCGGGTCCTGGGGGAGAGACCCAGTACTTC. Translated, it gives CASRRSGPGGETQYF.

The V and J genes are TRBV27 and TRBJ2-1; 8 bases align to TRBD2. The CDR3 runs to 14 residues. Germline V lookup: CDR1 MNHEY, CDR2 SMNVEV (reference sequence). Trimming removed 8 bases from V and 3 bases from J; junction bases left unmatched: 6. The CDR3 DNA is TGTGCCAGCGGCCAAGCGGGAGTCTACAATGAGCAGTTCTTC. It codes for CASGQAGVYNEQFF.

This chain joins TRBV4-1 and TRBJ2-5; 7 bases agree with TRBD2. From germline, CDR1 is MGHRA and CDR2 YSYEKL. Losses at the gene ends were 0 bases for V and 3 bases for J; bases not matched to a gene: 7. This CDR3 region has 16 residues. CDR3 sequence: CASSQDAAGRKETQYF. CDR3 DNA: TGCGCCAGCAGCCAAGATGCAGCGGGGCGGAAAGAGACCCAGTACTTC.

Only a few counts were recorded for this clone. The V gene is TRBV28, the J gene TRBJ2-5; D is uncertain. CDR1 and CDR2 (germline): MDHEN, SYDVKM. This CDR3 region has 13 residues. Trimming left V 3 bases short and J 4 bases short, with 9 bases between. CDR3 in DNA: TGTGCCAGCAGTTTGGTATTATCAGAGACCCAGTACTTC. Its protein is CASSLVLSETQYF. Supplemented by reference TRBV28 and TRBJ2-5, the full variable domain reads DVKVTQSSRYLVKRTGEKVFLECVQDMDHENMFWYRQDPGLGLRLIYFSYDVKMKEKGDIPEGYSVSREKKERFSLILESASTNQTSMYLCASSLVLSETQYFGPGTRLLVL.